A single TCR beta chain is shown here with its context. Its cognate antigen has yet to be identified. No much larger clone is present one base from it, and per-base qualities are unavailable. This specimen belongs to a study of cytomegalovirus exposure and HLA in healthy donors (dated by TCRdb to about 2017). A note on the overall study: According to an earlier analysis of around 600 of the donors, about 179 million T cells yielded some 120 million unique TCR beta sequences and approximately 300 Gb of sequence data. An early release covering roughly 580 HLA-typed donors comprised 250 to 350 gigabases of sequencing data and some 79 million unique TCR sequences. The genetic ancestry cluster associated with self-reported Caucasian donors included roughly four fifths of the roughly 400 genotyped donors. The study aimed to test whether signatures of past pathogen exposure could be identified by cataloging public T cell receptors. Using immunosequencing, the study profiled T cell repertoires from roughly 650 subjects and related those repertoires to cytomegalovirus serostatus. Besides the first cohort of under 700 subjects, a separate validation cohort made up of 90 to 150 different subjects was used. The study combined high-throughput TCR immunosequencing, statistical association of individual TCRs with disease status, and machine learning to predict cytomegalovirus infection status. To study patterns of TCR occurrence, a later analysis re-analyzed previously published TCR beta repertoires from around 670 donors and added high-resolution HLA genotyping. The later analysis used no new phenotypic data to find candidate immune exposures, relying instead on TCR beta sequences and their occurrence across donors. An earlier analysis of several hundred of the donors applied high-throughput TCR beta sequencing to assess whether each TCR beta V gene segment acted as functional or pseudogenic. Donor age, sex, ethnicity and CMV serostatus were compiled alongside the repertoire data. In a later genetic analysis, genome-wide SNP genotypes for about 60% of the 666 donors were used, and that subset was treated as a discovery cohort. All discovery cohort repertoires had been generated on a single sequencing platform. Both class I and class II loci were covered by HLA typing, at four-digit resolution. Typing coverage varied by locus: roughly 629-630 donors for A, B, C, DRB1 and DQB1; roughly 520 for DQA1; around 570 for DPA1; more than 450 for DPB1. A few DR-DQ haplotypes were treated as single units for association and clustering because of strong linkage in the cohort. Among some 400 genotyped donors of the cohort, an average of approximately 240,000 unique TCR beta nucleotide sequences was sequenced per donor, of which about 19% were non-productive. Study-wide conclusions, independent of this receptor: The only immune exposure information available for the cohort was CMV serostatus. A further reported finding was that TCR beta sequences accurately predicted the HLA-A and HLA-B alleles for most subjects in the first cohort. The cohort was sequenced for TCR beta chains only, and without alpha or paired-chain data the features that could be detected were limited. The authors suggested that the approach could potentially be generalized to other disease states and immunological phenotypes. According to a later genetic analysis, donors in an Asian-associated ancestry cluster had fewer N-insertions in productive TCRs than the approximately 630-donor mean. Cytomegalovirus status was reported to be diagnosed by the classifier with high specificity and sensitivity in both the original and validation cohorts. A later genetic analysis associated a missense DCLRE1C variant with V-gene and J-gene trimming of TCR beta chains, and an independent cohort replicated the association. In vitro tests confirmed that a few of the cytomegalovirus-associated TCR beta chains recognize cytomegalovirus antigens. Correlated functional status among segregating V segments might reflect linkage disequilibrium, but an unknown experimental factor could not be ruled out. Presence/absence analyses assumed roughly uniform sequencing depth across donors, an assumption that may not hold. According to a later analysis, parvovirus B19, influenza, CMV and Epstein-Barr virus appeared linked to several top co-occurrence clusters. In a later analysis, most CMV-associated TCR beta chains were found to appear HLA-restricted, with HLA associations seemingly driven largely by CMV exposure. In a later analysis, HLA-associated TCR beta chains were found to be more clonally expanded and to have lower generation probabilities than equally common non-associated chains. Because HLA typing was missing for some donors at each locus, association tests included only the typed subset. Specific HLA alleles were associated with about 17,000 TCR beta sequences at a false discovery rate of 0.05 in a later analysis. In an earlier analysis of approximately 590 of the donors, most TCR beta V segments appeared in productive rearrangements about 87% or about 30% of the time, broadly matching IMGT annotations. Strong co-occurrence of HLA alleles, especially DR and DQ, made assigning TCR associations to individual alleles difficult. According to a later analysis, TCR association rates differed among HLA loci, with DRB1 alleles showing the most associated TCRs and HLA-C alleles showing the fewest. In the study, some 160 TCR beta chains were listed as associated with cytomegalovirus. The earlier analysis of a few hundred of the donors excluded 15 to 20 rarely observed V segments, including chromosome 9 orphons, because counts were too low. A cluster of highly shared sequence variants was judged likely to represent a technical artifact of the sequencing pipeline. Most TCR sequences were observed very rarely across donors, whereas some public TCRs were present in many individuals.

Library preparation was by the immunoSEQ multiplex PCR assay. For the multiplex PCR, a mixture combining 60 forward primers for TCR Vbeta segments and 13 reverse primers for TCR Jbeta segments was used. Amplification of the CDR3 region of rearranged TCR beta genes was performed with a multiplex PCR assay on genomic DNA. Amplified TCR beta libraries were sequenced as 87-base-pair reads on the Illumina HiSeq System. In the paper's pipeline: Across the roughly 640 repertoires, a later analysis counted some 81 million unique TCR beta chains, roughly 11 million of which were shared by at least two donors. A nearest-neighbor algorithm error-corrected the raw reads and collapsed the reads into unique sequences, merging closely related sequences to remove PCR and sequencing errors. CDR3 sequences were aligned to IMGT reference sequences to assign V, D and J gene segments. Each retained sequence needed at least a six-nucleotide match to both a V gene segment and a J gene segment. Rearrangements were called productive when the CDR3 lacked stop codons and stayed in frame with V and J; all others were non-productive. CDR3 was defined according to IMGT convention as the region running from the second conserved V-encoded cysteine to the conserved J-encoded phenylalanine. In an earlier analysis of 500 to 650 of the donors, sequences lacking an unambiguous match to a single V gene segment were excluded. An earlier analysis of over 450 of the donors classified V segments as functional when productive rearrangements were above 56.7% and as segregating when the standard deviation between donors was above 5%. A statistical classification framework was built for diagnosing cytomegalovirus status from the catalog of TCR beta chain sequences. V and J gene assignment, in a later analysis, came from comparing TCR nucleotide sequences with IMGT/GENE-DB human TR gene sequences. A later analysis assigned CDR3 sequences and most-parsimonious VDJ recombination scenarios with the TCRdist pipeline. In a later analysis, each TCR beta chain was defined by its CDR3 amino acid sequence together with its V-gene family, and reads lacking a unique V-gene family were excluded. As a way to deal with suspected cross-contamination and a sequencing artifact, a later analysis dropped 592 nucleotide sequences that were highly shared and had low generation probability. In a later analysis, a clonal expansion index for each public chain was calculated from normalized within-repertoire ranks of inferred template counts. Generation probabilities in a later analysis came from a VDJ recombination model fitted to out-of-frame rearrangements, and those results were checked against IGoR. Hypergeometric tests were used in a later analysis to score TCR-TCR, TCR-HLA and TCR-CMV co-occurrence, with a repertoire-size bias correction applied to the TCR pairs. In a later analysis, false discovery rates were estimated by permuting HLA or CMV assignments 20 times. In a later analysis, co-occurring TCRs were grouped with DBSCAN, and TCRdist sequence similarity was added when clustering was performed within HLA-allele-positive subsets. Co-occurrence clustering excluded repertoires with fewer than 30,000 or more than 120,000 public chains, plus five with anomalous nucleotide sharing. TCRdb provides this immuneACCESS table in a form limited to in-frame rearrangements. Some clones are lacking; in checked studies, under half of them reflect an unresolved V gene, and why the rest are absent is not known. V and J calls and clone size are those listed in that table; D and trimming were worked out from the DNA. The sample table lists over 150,000 clones, 60% to 85% of them with a count of one. 3% to 4% of the sample rests with the top ten.

The cohort was made up of 500 to 850 healthy bone marrow donors. At the time of sampling, every cohort member was nominally healthy, though immune exposures that went unrecorded were likely present. The donor was CMV seronegative and belonged to the group of roughly 330 seronegative cohort members. Each donor provided a peripheral blood sample, and peripheral blood mononuclear cells were used for TCR beta sequencing. The Qiagen DNeasy Blood Extraction Kit was used to extract genomic DNA from the blood cell samples. The sequenced sample was PBMCs. This TCR was sampled from a woman between 40 and 55 years old in good health and CMV-seronegative.

In nucleotide form, the sequence is TGTGCCAGCAGTACCTTGGGGAGAAGCTACAATGAGCAGTTCTTC. It codes for CASSTLGRSYNEQFF. Here the chain combines TRBV28 and TRBJ2-1, with TRBD2 perhaps the D gene, on 5 matching bases. Via the germline V gene, CDR1 is MDHEN and CDR2 SYDVKM. The CDR3 starts with the cysteine, ends with the phenylalanine, and has 15 residues. The DNA shown is the 45-base CDR3, in frame from base 1. V lost 5 bases and J lost 3 bases; the stretch between them is 14 bases long.